This entry lists 28 T cell receptor beta chains sequenced from one sample in a study of shared clonotypes between healthy human individuals. TCRdb's table, derived via immunoSEQ multiplex PCR, lists solely in-frame clones and lacks some. The sample records 550,000 to 600,000 clones, roughly four fifths being singletons. The sequenced material came from PBMCs. The receptors were gathered from a middle-aged woman in good health. Some clones in this sample may be carry-over from other donors' samples.

A word on this clone: One junction end does not reproduce the germline sequence, and a read error may be involved. J is TRBJ2-1 and V is TRBV7-9; D is unclear. The CDR3 sequence is 12 residues long. Germline CDR1 SEHNR, CDR2 FQNEAQ (reference sequence). DNA of the CDR3: TGTGCCAGCAACTTAAAGGGCAATGAGCAGTTCTTC. This encodes CASNLKGNEQFF.

V and J are TRBV11-2 and TRBJ2-2, with 8 bases matching TRBD2. The J segment lost 3 bases and the V segment lost 4 bases, leaving 1 base of the junction unmatched. CDR1 and CDR2 (germline): SGHAT, FQNNGV. This CDR3 comprises 14 residues. DNA for the CDR3: TGTGCCAGCAGCTCGCGGGGGGACACCGGGGAGCTGTTTTTT. Its protein product is CASSSRGDTGELFF.

The rearrangement uses TRBV2 and TRBJ1-2; D possibly corresponds to TRBD1 (6 bases). The CDR3 covers 13 residues. The germline V gene has CDR1 SNHLY and CDR2 FYNNEI. Between the trimmed V and J ends, which lost 7 bases and 0 bases, there was a span of 9 bases. The CDR3 nucleotides are TGTGCCAGCACGACAGGATCTAACTATGGCTACACCTTC. Its protein is CASTTGSNYGYTF.

This chain's CDR3 is CASRQPRDRGDGYTF. The CDR3 bases are TGTGCCAGCAGGCAACCCCGGGACAGGGGGGATGGCTACACCTTC. The rearrangement joins TRBV6-6 to TRBJ1-2; 11 bases align to TRBD1. Germline values: CDR1 MNHNY, CDR2 SVGAGI (reference sequence). The CDR3 sequence is 15 residues long. V shed 6 bases, J shed 6 bases, and the junction held 9 bases outside the gene matches.

The chain combines TRBV19 with TRBJ1-1; tentative D call: TRBD1 (5 bases). V dropped 0 bases and J dropped 5 bases, with 10 bases sitting between them. This CDR3 contains 14 residues. CDR1 is LNHDA and CDR2 is SQIVND in the germline V gene (reference sequence). The CDR3 region has the DNA TGTGCCAGTAGTATAGAGGTGGGGGAGACTGAAGCTTTCTTT. It translates to CASSIEVGETEAFF.

This chain connects TRBV11-2 to TRBJ1-1; possibly TRBD1 for D (6 bases). Trimming cost V 2 bases and J 11 bases, with 15 bases left between them. Germline CDR1 and CDR2: SGHAT and FQNNGV. The CDR3 length is 13 residues. CDR3 in DNA: TGTGCCAGCAGCTTATCCCCGGGGACACCCGCTTTCTTT. Protein: CASSLSPGTPAFF.

The rearrangement links TRBV7-2 to TRBJ1-2; D may be TRBD1 (6 bases). The CDR3 runs 14 residues. Trimming took 5 bases from V and 7 from J, leaving 17 bases between them. CDR1 SGHTA and CDR2 FQGNSA come from the germline V gene. CDR3 sequence: CASSRTGNRAGYTF. The CDR3 DNA is TGTGCCAGCAGCCGAACAGGGAATCGTGCTGGCTACACCTTC.

In regard to this clone: Other DNA sequences in this specimen translate into the identical CDR3. V is TRBV7-2 and J is TRBJ1-4; D ambiguous. V gave up 3 bases and J gave up 0 bases, with 8 bases separating them. Germline V gene lookup returns CDR1 SGHTA and CDR2 FQGNSA. The CDR3 length is 15 residues. The CDR3 here is CASSLQVATNEKLFF. The DNA for the CDR3 is TGTGCCAGCAGCTTGCAAGTTGCAACTAATGAAAAACTGTTTTTT.

Many counts were recorded for this clone. The chain recombines TRBV5-1 with TRBJ1-1; TRBD1 is a possible D gene (5 bases). CDR1 and CDR2 from the germline V gene are SGHRS and YFSETQ. Trimming stripped 0 bases from V and 0 bases from J, with 12 bases between. This CDR3 spans 16 amino acids. CDR3 sequence reads: CASSLAGRGVNTEAFF. CDR3 nucleotide sequence: TGCGCCAGCAGCTTGGCAGGGCGCGGGGTGAACACTGAAGCTTTCTTT. The variable domain in full, completed from reference TRBV5-1 and TRBJ1-1, reads KAGVTQTPRYLIKTRGQQVTLSCSPISGHRSVSWYQQTPGQGLQFLFEYFSETQRNKGNFPGRFSGRQFSNSRSEMNVSTLELGDSALYLCASSLAGRGVNTEAFFGQGTRLTVV.

The chain has TRBV27 and TRBJ2-5, with 14 bases identical to TRBD2. Trimming removed 5 bases from V and 5 bases from J; junction bases left unmatched: 10. The CDR3 extends over 17 amino acids. CDR1 is MNHEY, CDR2 SMNVEV, per germline (reference sequence). The CDR3 sequence: CASSKGTSGRVGETQYF. The DNA for the CDR3 is TGTGCCAGCAGTAAAGGGACTAGCGGGAGAGTGGGGGAGACCCAGTACTTC.

This clone has just one count. V usage is TRBV11-3 and J usage is TRBJ2-2; no definite D call. The germline V gene has CDR1 SGHNT and CDR2 YENEEA. This CDR3 is built from 13 residues. With 3 bases removed from V and 7 bases from J, the gap between germline ends came to 9 bases. CDR3 nucleotide sequence: TGTGCCAGCAGCTTCGTGCAGTACGGGGAGCTGTTTTTT. It yields the protein CASSFVQYGELFF.

The chain is built from TRBV28 and TRBJ2-7; 10 nucleotides align to TRBD1. The CDR3 covers 14 residues. With 8 bases clipped from V and 5 bases from J, the junction kept 9 bases outside the gene matches. Germline lookup yields CDR1 MDHEN and CDR2 SYDVKM. In nucleotides, the CDR3 is TGTGCCAGCGGTTCACCCGGGACAGGGGACGAGCAGTACTTC. Amino acids: CASGSPGTGDEQYF.

The rearrangement links TRBV25-1 to TRBJ2-3; TRBD2 agrees at 7 bases. V shed 6 bases, J shed 2 bases, and the junction held 5 bases outside the gene matches. This CDR3 is 14 amino acids long. The germline gives CDR1 MGHDK, CDR2 SYGVNS. The DNA for the CDR3 is TGTGCCAGCAGCAGGGAGGGTTACACAGATACGCAGTATTTT. This translates into CASSREGYTDTQYF.

The chain recombines TRBV4-1 with TRBJ2-7; 8 bases align to TRBD2. This CDR3 has 17 residues. The junction had 13 bases not matched to a gene; V was cut back by 4 bases and J by 2 bases. Germline values: CDR1 MGHRA, CDR2 YSYEKL. The CDR3 reads CASSLLEGGRYAYEQYF. CDR3 sequence (DNA): TGCGCCAGCAGCCTGCTTGAGGGCGGGAGGTACGCCTACGAGCAGTACTTC.

The chain recombines TRBV2 with TRBJ2-7; 12 bases line up with TRBD1. This CDR3 has 15 residues. J was trimmed by 3 bases and V by 7 bases; bases with no gene match: 7. Germline V gene data show CDR1 as SNHLY and CDR2 as FYNNEI. The CDR3 here is CASTLGTGGVYEQYF. The CDR3 DNA sequence: TGTGCCAGCACCCTAGGGACAGGGGGCGTCTACGAGCAGTACTTC.

This clone was seen more than once but under ten times. V usage is TRBV6-1 and J usage is TRBJ2-2, with 7 bases aligning to TRBD2. V lost 6 bases, J lost 6 bases, and 10 bases stayed unmatched. The germline CDR1 and CDR2 sequences are MNHNS and SASEGT. The CDR3 length is 15 residues. CDR3 sequence: CASRTPGLHAGELFF. CDR3 DNA sequence: TGTGCCAGCAGGACCCCGGGACTACACGCCGGGGAGCTGTTTTTT.

The chain joins TRBV9 to TRBJ1-3, with D uncertain. Looked up from germline, CDR1 is SGDLS and CDR2 is YYNGEE. This CDR3 region has 15 residues. V lost 0 bases and J lost 0, with 7 bases in between. CDR3 amino acids: CASSVGQLSGNTIYF. Here the CDR3 DNA reads TGTGCCAGCAGCGTAGGCCAACTCTCTGGAAACACCATATATTTT.

The genes are TRBV6-1 and TRBJ1-5, with 8 bases matching TRBD1. CDR1 MNHNS and CDR2 SASEGT come from the germline V gene. The CDR3 consists of 17 residues. J was trimmed by 3 bases and V by 2 bases; bases with no gene match: 9. Here the CDR3 DNA reads TGTGCCAGCAGTGAAACCTCAGGGGGCACCTTCAATCAGCCCCAGCATTTT. Translated: CASSETSGGTFNQPQHF.

Concerning this clone itself: Only one base separates this from a far larger clonotype, so it likely reflects a read error. The rearrangement uses TRBV6-1 and TRBJ2-2, with D uncertain. The CDR3 covers 15 residues. Per the germline V gene, CDR1 is MNHNS and CDR2 is SASEGT. The CDR3 DNA is TGTGCCAGCGGTGAAGAAGAAGGAAACACCGGGGAGCTGTTTTTT. It specifies CASGEEEGNTGELFF.

The chain combines TRBV18 with TRBJ1-5; D not resolved. Trimming cost V 3 bases and J 5 bases, with 14 bases left between them. CDR1 is KGHSH, CDR2 LQKENI, per germline. CDR3 length equals 15 residues. CDR3 sequence reads: CASSPGGNGDQPQHF. Here the CDR3 DNA reads TGTGCCAGCTCACCCGGAGGAAATGGAGATCAGCCCCAGCATTTT.

The CDR3 DNA follows: TGTGCCAGCAGTAATGAATGCAGGGAATACTATCGTTCCTATGGCTACACCTTC. This codes for CASSNECREYYRSYGYTF. The V call is TRBV21-1, the J call TRBJ1-2; the tabulated D call, TRBD1, remains unverified against the DNA. TRBV21-1 constitutes a pseudogene. The length of the CDR3 is 18 residues.

The rearrangement uses TRBV6-1 and TRBJ2-1; tentatively, D is TRBD1 (6 bases). Looked up from germline, CDR1 is MNHNS and CDR2 is SASEGT. V was cut by 4 bases and J by 4 bases, with 14 bases left in between. This CDR3 comprises 15 residues. The CDR3 DNA is TGTGCCAGCAGTGGGGGACACCGAGGGTACAATGAGCAGTTCTTC. Encoded protein: CASSGGHRGYNEQFF.

The V call is TRBV27, the J call TRBJ2-5, with D possibly called TRBD1 or TRBD2 (5 bases each). The V gene's germline CDR1 is MNHEY and CDR2 SMNVEV (reference sequence). This CDR3 region has 14 residues. V was cut by 6 bases and J by 1 base, with 12 bases left in between. This CDR3 reads CASSTPGGQETQYF. As DNA, the CDR3 is TGTGCCAGCAGCACTCCTGGGGGCCAAGAGACCCAGTACTTC.

The chain is built from TRBV19 and TRBJ2-2; D remains unclear. Between the trimmed V and J ends, which lost 2 bases and 5 bases, there was a span of 9 bases. CDR3 length: 14 residues. CDR1 and CDR2 from the germline V gene are LNHDA and SQIVND (reference sequence). The CDR3 DNA sequence: TGTGCCAGTAGTATATTGGGGTGGACCGGGGAGCTGTTTTTT. This gives the protein CASSILGWTGELFF.

In this sample, this clone turned up a few times. The chain's CDR3 is CASSLSGTYNEQFF. For the CDR3, the DNA is TGCGCCAGCAGCCTTAGCGGGACCTACAATGAGCAGTTCTTC. This chain links TRBV10-1 with TRBJ2-1; 8 bases line up with TRBD2. The germline gives CDR1 WNHNN, CDR2 SYGVQD (reference sequence). V dropped 6 bases and J dropped 2; count of bases not matched to a gene: 3. The CDR3 runs 14 residues.

This chain connects TRBV2 to TRBJ2-5; possibly TRBD1 or TRBD2 for D (5 bases each). The germline CDR1 and CDR2 sequences are SNHLY and FYNNEI. The CDR3 consists of 14 residues. V lost 2 bases to trimming and J lost 5 bases, with 12 bases between them. CDR3 sequence: CASSELRGRETQYF. CDR3 DNA: TGTGCCAGCAGTGAATTGAGGGGAAGGGAGACCCAGTACTTC.

Concerning this clone: A much bigger clone sits one base away, suggesting this may be a read error. The rearrangement uses TRBV28 and TRBJ2-7, with 8 bases aligning to TRBD1. Germline V gene lookup returns CDR1 MDHEN and CDR2 SYDVKM. This CDR3 has 12 residues. V gave up 6 bases and J gave up 3 bases; unmatched junction bases: 1. In DNA form, the CDR3 reads TGTGCCAGCAGGGACAGGGTCTACGAGCAGTACTTC. Its protein product is CASRDRVYEQYF. The complete variable domain, with remaining parts taken from reference TRBV28 and TRBJ2-7, reads DVKVTQSSRYLVKRTGEKVFLECVQDMDHENMFWYRQDPGLGLRLIYFSYDVKMKEKGDIPEGYSVSREKKERFSLILESASTNQTSMYLCASRDRVYEQYFGPGTRLTVT.

This sequence joins TRBV5-5 and TRBJ2-7; D uncertain. The CDR3 length is 15 residues. From germline, CDR1 is SGHKS and CDR2 YYEKEE (reference sequence). V was clipped by 0 bases and J by 0 bases, with 10 bases between them. CDR3 nucleotides: TGTGCCAGCAGCTTGGGGGCCCAGAGCTCCTACGAGCAGTACTTC. Amino acid sequence: CASSLGAQSSYEQYF.